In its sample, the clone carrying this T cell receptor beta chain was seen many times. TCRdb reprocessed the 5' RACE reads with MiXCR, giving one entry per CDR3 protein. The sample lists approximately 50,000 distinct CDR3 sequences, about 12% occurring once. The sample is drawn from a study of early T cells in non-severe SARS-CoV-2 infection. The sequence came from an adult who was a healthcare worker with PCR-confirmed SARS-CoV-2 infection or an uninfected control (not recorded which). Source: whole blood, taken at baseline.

The CDR3 loop is CASSQDRGEQYF. The CDR3 nucleotides are TGTGCCAGCAGCCAGGACAGGGGCGAGCAGTACTTC. V and J are TRBV4-2 and TRBJ2-7; 9 bases fit TRBD1. Germline CDR1 LGHNA, CDR2 YNFKEQ. The V gene end was trimmed by 3 bases and the J gene end by 6 bases; junction bases not matched to a gene: 0. The CDR3 runs 12 residues.